A selection of T cell receptor beta chains follows, all from one sample in a study of blood T cell repertoires in COVID-19. Generated by immunoSEQ multiplex PCR, the TCRdb table keeps only in-frame clones and is missing some. The table records about 420,000 clones, over 85% of them present only once. Material for sequencing was peripheral blood. The receptor source for this set is a man between 18 and 35 years old with COVID-19, enrolled during active disease. The CDR3 runs from the conserved cysteine through the conserved F or W. Fields, in order: J gene, clone size, D gene, V gene, CDR3 DNA, CDR3 protein. The D gene is left open where the match is weak. Some rows have no size entry. The others give once, few or many, or a class for an expanded clone.

TRBJ2-2	NA	NA	TRBV10-3	TGTGCCATCAGTGAATTGACGGGATCCGGGGAGCTGTTTTTT	CAISELTGSGELFF
TRBJ2-1	NA	TRBD2	TRBV5-6	TGTGCCAGCAGCGGAAGCGGGACTAGCGGGAGGAGCTCCTACAATGAGCAGTTCTTC	CASSGSGTSGRSSYNEQFF
TRBJ2-1	NA	NA	TRBV6-1	TGTGCCAGCAGTGAAGGGCTAGGGGCGCGGCCCGGCAATGAGCAGTTCTTC	CASSEGLGARPGNEQFF
TRBJ2-7	NA	TRBD1	TRBV19	TGTGCCAGTCGACAGGGCTACGAGCAGTACTTC	CASRQGYEQYF
TRBJ1-2	NA	NA	TRBV4-1	TGCGCCAGCAGCCAGACAGAGAACTATGGCTACACCTTC	CASSQTENYGYTF
TRBJ2-6	NA	TRBD1	TRBV30	TGTAGTGGGGACAGCCTCTTATCTGGGGCCAACGTCCTGACTTTC	CSGDSLLSGANVLTF
TRBJ2-3	NA	NA	TRBV3-1/TRBV3-2	TGTGCCAGCAGCCAAGATCAAACCAGGGGTCGAACAGATACGCAGTATTTT	CASSQDQTRGRTDTQYF
TRBJ2-3	NA	TRBD2	TRBV7-8	TGTGCCAGCAGCTTTAACCGACTAGCGGGGGGGGTGGATACGCAGTATTTT	CASSFNRLAGGVDTQYF
TRBJ2-5	few	NA	TRBV28	TGTGCCAGCAGCTCCCCTAGCGGTCCAAGGGGGGAGACCCAGTACTTC	CASSSPSGPRGETQYF
TRBJ2-2	once	NA	TRBV2	TGTGCCAGCGGCCGGGACACAAGAACCGGGGAGCTGTTTTTT	CASGRDTRTGELFF
TRBJ2-1	NA	NA	TRBV14	TGTGCCAGCAGCAAACAGGGAAATGAGCAGTTCTTC	CASSKQGNEQFF
TRBJ1-4	NA	TRBD1	TRBV7-8	TGTGCCAGCAGCTTATGGTCAGGGGGCGCGAATGAAAAACTGTTTTTT	CASSLWSGGANEKLFF
TRBJ1-4	NA	TRBD1	TRBV27	TGTGCCAGCAGTGCACCGGGACAGGGGCGAATAAAACTGTTTTTT	CASSAPGQGRIKLFF
TRBJ2-2	NA	NA	TRBV18	TGTGCCAGCTCATTTCCGGTCGGGGAGCTGTTTTTT	CASSFPVGELFF
TRBJ2-7	NA	NA	TRBV5-1	TGCGCCAGCAGCCCCTCTACCTCCTACGAGCAGTACTTC	CASSPSTSYEQYF
TRBJ2-5	once	TRBD1	TRBV7-9	TGTGCCAGCAGGGGGGACAGGGTACAAGAGACCCAGTACTTC	CASRGDRVQETQYF
TRBJ2-2	NA	NA	TRBV6-2/TRBV6-3	TGTGCCAGCAGTTACTCGAGCTACCTAACTACAGGGACCGGGGAGCTGTTTTTT	CASSYSSYLTTGTGELFF
TRBJ2-3	NA	NA	TRBV6-5	TGTGCCAGCAGGCAGACTGCTAGCACAGATACGCAGTATTTT	CASRQTASTDTQYF
TRBJ1-3	NA	NA	TRBV25-1	TGTGCCAGCAGTACCGGGAGCTCTGGAAACACCATATATTTT	CASSTGSSGNTIYF
TRBJ2-3	NA	NA	TRBV12-3/TRBV12-4	TGTGCCAGCAGTTTTGGACTAAGTACGCAGTATTTT	CASSFGLSTQYF
TRBJ1-3	once	NA	TRBV7-2	TGTGCCAGCAGCCGTTTCGGGGGAAACACCATATATTTT	CASSRFGGNTIYF
TRBJ1-5	many	TRBD1	TRBV5-3	TGTGCCAGAAGCTTGACAGGGGGCGATCAGCCCCAGCATTTT	CARSLTGGDQPQHF
TRBJ1-6	NA	NA	TRBV11-2	TGTGCCAGCAGCTTACCAGGGGTGGGCTCACCCCTCCACTTT	CASSLPGVGSPLHF
TRBJ2-7	NA	TRBD2	TRBV4-1	TGCGCCAGCAGCCTAACGGGCGGGGGGAACTCCTACGAGCAGTACTTC	CASSLTGGGNSYEQYF
TRBJ2-7	NA	NA	TRBV29-1	TGCAGCGTGAGGGTGAGGTTGGGCGGCGAGCAGTACTTC	CSVRVRLGGEQYF
TRBJ2-4	NA	NA	TRBV5-5	TGTGCCAGCCGCGGACAGAGAGAAATTAGGGGGAACATTCAGTACTTC	CASRGQREIRGNIQYF
TRBJ2-2	NA	NA	TRBV30	TGTGCCGGTGACAAGGCGAACACCGGGGAGCTGTTTTTT	CAGDKANTGELFF
TRBJ1-4	NA	NA	TRBV2	TGTGCCAGCAGTTCCCCGTTGGTACAGACTAATGAAAAACTGTTTTTT	CASSSPLVQTNEKLFF
TRBJ2-5	NA	NA	TRBV12-3/TRBV12-4	TGTGCCAGCAGTTTAGTGCGGGAACAGACCCAGTACTTC	CASSLVREQTQYF
TRBJ1-2	NA	TRBD1	TRBV7-6	TGTGCCAGCAGCTTCTCGACAGGGAACTATGGCTACACCTTC	CASSFSTGNYGYTF
TRBJ2-1	NA	NA	TRBV30	TGTGCCTGGAGTATCCTATCGGAGCAGTTCTTC	CAWSILSEQFF
TRBJ2-7	NA	TRBD1	TRBV5-1	TGCGCCAGCAGCGGGCCTGACAGGGCCTTCTCCTACGAGCAGTACTTC	CASSGPDRAFSYEQYF
TRBJ2-3	once	NA	TRBV5-5	TGTGCCAGCAGCTTGGAGGCCAGAGGTACGCAGTATTTT	CASSLEARGTQYF
TRBJ1-6	NA	NA	TRBV11-2	TGTGCCAGCAGCGTCACCCCTCAGGATTCACCCCTCCACTTT	CASSVTPQDSPLHF
TRBJ2-1	NA	NA	TRBV7-9	TGTGCCAGCAGCTTAGTAGGGCAGGGAAAGTACAATGAGCAGTTCTTC	CASSLVGQGKYNEQFF
TRBJ2-1	NA	NA	TRBV19	TGTGCCAGTTCCGACTTCTACAATGAGCAGTTCTTC	CASSDFYNEQFF
TRBJ1-4	NA	TRBD1	TRBV7-2	TGTGCCAGCAGCCTTGACAGGGCAACTAATGAAAAACTGTTTTTT	CASSLDRATNEKLFF
TRBJ2-1	NA	TRBD2	TRBV28	TGTGCCAGCAGTCCTGCGGCGGGAGGCCATGAGCAGTTCTTC	CASSPAAGGHEQFF
TRBJ1-6	NA	TRBD1	TRBV10-3	TGTGCCATCAGTGAGTCGGGGACAGTTTATTCACCCCTCCACTTT	CAISESGTVYSPLHF
TRBJ2-5	NA	TRBD2	TRBV18	TGTGCCAGCTCACCAAACAGCGGGGGGGTAGAAGAGACCCAGTACTTC	CASSPNSGGVEETQYF
TRBJ2-1	NA	TRBD2	TRBV5-1	TGCGCCAGCAGCCTACGCGGGCTAGCGGGGGGGAATGAGCAGTTCTTC	CASSLRGLAGGNEQFF
TRBJ2-1	once	NA	TRBV9	TGTGCCAGCAGCTCCTGGGATAGCGGATACAATGAGCAGTTCTTC	CASSSWDSGYNEQFF
TRBJ2-1	NA	NA	TRBV7-3	TGTGCCAGCAGCTCCCAGCGGGCAACCTACAATGAGCAGTTCTTC	CASSSQRATYNEQFF
TRBJ2-5	NA	TRBD1	TRBV2	TGTGCCAGCACAGGGACAGGGCAGACTCAAGAGACCCAGTACTTC	CASTGTGQTQETQYF
TRBJ2-7	NA	TRBD2	TRBV13	TGTGCCAGCAGCGCCCCTAGCGGGGGGGAGTACGAGCAGTACTTC	CASSAPSGGEYEQYF
TRBJ2-1	NA	TRBD2	TRBV6-4	TGTGCCAGCAGTGCAGCGGGACTAGCTCTCAATGAGCAGTTCTTC	CASSAAGLALNEQFF
TRBJ2-5	once	TRBD2	TRBV14	TGTGCCAGCAGCCAAGGGGGACTAGTAACTGAGACCCAGTACTTC	CASSQGGLVTETQYF
TRBJ1-2	NA	TRBD1	TRBV6-5	TGTGCCAGCAGAGGAGGACAGGGGCCAGGGGGCTACACCTTC	CASRGGQGPGGYTF
TRBJ2-1	few	NA	TRBV1	TGCACCAGCAGCCTGAAGGGGGGGCTACGTTTCGATGAGCAGTTCTTC	CTSSLKGGLRFDEQFF
TRBJ2-7	once	TRBD2	TRBV15	TGTGCCACCAGCAGAGAGGTGGCACTAGCGGACTCCTACGAGCAGTACTTC	CATSREVALADSYEQYF
TRBJ2-7	NA	TRBD1	TRBV7-9	TGTGCCAGCAGCTTAGGGGGACAGTACGAGCAGTACTTC	CASSLGGQYEQYF
TRBJ1-2	NA	TRBD1	TRBV10-3	TGTGCCATCAGTGGTGGTACAGGGGATGGCTACACCTTC	CAISGGTGDGYTF
TRBJ1-1	NA	NA	TRBV5-1	TGCGCCAGCAGCTTCGGTGACCCGACAGCGAACACTGAAGCTTTCTTT	CASSFGDPTANTEAFF